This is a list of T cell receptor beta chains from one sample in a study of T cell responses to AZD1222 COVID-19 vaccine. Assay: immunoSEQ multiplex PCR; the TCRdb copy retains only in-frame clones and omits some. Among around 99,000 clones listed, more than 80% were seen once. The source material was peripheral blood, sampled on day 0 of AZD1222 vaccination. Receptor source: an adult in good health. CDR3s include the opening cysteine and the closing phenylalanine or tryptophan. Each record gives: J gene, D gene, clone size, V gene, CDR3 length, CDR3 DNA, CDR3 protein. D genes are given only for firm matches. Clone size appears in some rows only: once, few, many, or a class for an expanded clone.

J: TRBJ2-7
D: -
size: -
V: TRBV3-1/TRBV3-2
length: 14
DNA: TGTGCCAGCAGCCCCGGGGGGCCTTCCAACGAGCAGTACTTC
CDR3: CASSPGGPSNEQYF

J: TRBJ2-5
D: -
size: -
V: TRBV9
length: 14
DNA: TGTGCCAGCGGTCTAGCTGGGGCGCAAGAGACCCAGTACTTC
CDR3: CASGLAGAQETQYF

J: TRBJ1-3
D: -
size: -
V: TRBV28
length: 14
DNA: TGTGCCAGCAGCCCGCGGGGAGCCCGAAACACCATATATTTT
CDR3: CASSPRGARNTIYF

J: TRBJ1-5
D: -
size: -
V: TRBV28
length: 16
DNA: TGTGCCAGCAGATCTGGCAGGACAGCCCCAGGTCAGCCCCAGCATTTT
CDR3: CASRSGRTAPGQPQHF

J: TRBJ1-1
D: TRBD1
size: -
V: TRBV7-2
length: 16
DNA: TGTGCCAGCAGCCCCCTAGACAGGGGGCTTAAAACTGAAGCTTTCTTT
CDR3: CASSPLDRGLKTEAFF

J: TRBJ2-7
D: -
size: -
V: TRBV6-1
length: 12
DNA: TGTGCCAGCAGTGAAGAGTGGGGAAGGCAGTACTTC
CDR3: CASSEEWGRQYF

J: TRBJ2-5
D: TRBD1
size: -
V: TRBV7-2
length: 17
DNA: TGTGCCAGCAGCCCGAAGGCGCCAGGGGGCTATCCGGAGACCCAGTACTTC
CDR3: CASSPKAPGGYPETQYF

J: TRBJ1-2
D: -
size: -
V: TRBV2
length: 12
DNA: TGTGCCAGCAGTGCCCCGACCTATGGCTACACCTTC
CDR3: CASSAPTYGYTF

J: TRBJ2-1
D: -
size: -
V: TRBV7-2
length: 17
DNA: TGTGCCAGCAGCCGCCTTGGTTTACAGCGGGTTATCCATGAGCAGTTCTTC
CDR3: CASSRLGLQRVIHEQFF

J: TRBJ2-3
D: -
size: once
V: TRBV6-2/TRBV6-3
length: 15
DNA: TGTGCCAGCAGTCAGACAGAGACTAGCACAGATACGCAGTATTTT
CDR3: CASSQTETSTDTQYF

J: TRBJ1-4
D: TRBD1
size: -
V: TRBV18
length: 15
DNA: TGTGCCAGCTCAGGCCCGGGACAGACTAATGAAAAACTGTTTTTT
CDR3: CASSGPGQTNEKLFF

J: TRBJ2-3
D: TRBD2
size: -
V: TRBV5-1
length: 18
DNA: TGCGCCAGCAGCAGGAACAGCGGGGGGCAGCAGCGCACAGATACGCAGTATTTT
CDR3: CASSRNSGGQQRTDTQYF

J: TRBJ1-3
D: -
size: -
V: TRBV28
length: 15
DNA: TGTGCCAGCAGTGTAGGGGCAATCTCTGGAAACACCATATATTTT
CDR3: CASSVGAISGNTIYF

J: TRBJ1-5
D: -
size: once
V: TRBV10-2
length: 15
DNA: TGCGCCAGCAGGAATAAATGGGACTTCAATCAGCCCCAGCATTTT
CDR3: CASRNKWDFNQPQHF

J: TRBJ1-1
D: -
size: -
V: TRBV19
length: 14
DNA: TGTGCCAGTAGCAAACAGGGAATGGGCGCTGAAGCTTTCTTT
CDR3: CASSKQGMGAEAFF

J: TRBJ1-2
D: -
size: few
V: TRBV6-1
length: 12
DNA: TGTGCCAGCAGTGAGCTGCTAATTGGCTACACCTTC
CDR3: CASSELLIGYTF

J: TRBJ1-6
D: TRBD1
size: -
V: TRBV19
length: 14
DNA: TGTGCCAGTAGTTCAGGGGGCGTTAATTCACCCCTCCACTTT
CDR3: CASSSGGVNSPLHF

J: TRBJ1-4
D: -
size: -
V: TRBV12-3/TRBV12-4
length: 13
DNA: TGTGCCAGCAGTTTAGCCCCGGATGAAAAACTGTTTTTT
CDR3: CASSLAPDEKLFF

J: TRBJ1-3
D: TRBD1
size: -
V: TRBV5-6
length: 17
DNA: TGTGCCAGCAGCTTGCGGGACAGGGACAACTCTGGAAACACCATATATTTT
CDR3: CASSLRDRDNSGNTIYF

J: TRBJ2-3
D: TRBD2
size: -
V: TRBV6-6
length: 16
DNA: TGTGCCAGCTACAAGTCGGCTAGCGGGAGCCCAGATACGCAGTATTTT
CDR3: CASYKSASGSPDTQYF

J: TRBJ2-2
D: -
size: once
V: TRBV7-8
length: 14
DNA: TGTGCCAGCAGCATAGACTCCTTCGCCGGGGAGCTGTTTTTT
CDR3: CASSIDSFAGELFF

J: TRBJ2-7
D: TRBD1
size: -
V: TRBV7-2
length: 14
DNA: TGTGCCAGCAGCCCACGACAGGGGGCCTACGAGCAGTACTTC
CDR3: CASSPRQGAYEQYF

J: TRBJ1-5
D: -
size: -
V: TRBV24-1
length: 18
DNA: TGTGCCACCAGTGATTGCGAGGGGCACTTTAATAGCAATCAGCCCCAGCATTTT
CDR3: CATSDCEGHFNSNQPQHF

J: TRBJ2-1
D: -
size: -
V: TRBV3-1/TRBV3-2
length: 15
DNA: TGTGCCAGCAGCCAAGGCTATTGGGGCTCTAATGAGCAGTTCTTC
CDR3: CASSQGYWGSNEQFF

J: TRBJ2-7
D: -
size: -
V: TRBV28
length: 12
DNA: TGTGCCAGCAGTTTATCCGGATACGAGCAGTACTTC
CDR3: CASSLSGYEQYF

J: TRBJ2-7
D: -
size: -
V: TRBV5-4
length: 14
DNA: TGTGCCAGCAGCAACACCGGGCTGACCTACGAGCAGTACTTC
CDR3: CASSNTGLTYEQYF

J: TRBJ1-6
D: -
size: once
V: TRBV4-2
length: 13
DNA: TGTGCCAGTCACCGGGACGGCAATTCACCCCTCCACTTT
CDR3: CASHRDGNSPLHF

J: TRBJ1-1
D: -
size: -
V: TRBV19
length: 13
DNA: TGTGCCAGTAGTGCAACACAAAACACTGAAGCTTTCTTT
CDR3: CASSATQNTEAFF

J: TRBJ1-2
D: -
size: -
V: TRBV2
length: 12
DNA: TGTGCCAGCAGTGAAGGGCGGCCCGGCTACACCTTC
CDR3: CASSEGRPGYTF

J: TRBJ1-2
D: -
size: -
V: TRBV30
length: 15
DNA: TGTGCCTGGAGTGTAGGACCCGCGGCGGGCTATGGCTACACCTTC
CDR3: CAWSVGPAAGYGYTF

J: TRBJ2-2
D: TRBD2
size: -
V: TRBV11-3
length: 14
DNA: TGTGCCAGCAGCTACGGGGGGGATAACGGGGAGCTGTTTTTT
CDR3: CASSYGGDNGELFF

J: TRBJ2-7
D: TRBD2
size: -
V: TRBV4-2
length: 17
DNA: TGTGCCAGCAGCCAAGGACTAGCGGGAGGTGATTCCTACGAGCAGTACTTC
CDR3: CASSQGLAGGDSYEQYF

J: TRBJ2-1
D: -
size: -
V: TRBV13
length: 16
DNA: TGTGCCAGCAGTCGTGACGGCTCCTTGACATACAATGAGCAGTTCTTC
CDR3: CASSRDGSLTYNEQFF

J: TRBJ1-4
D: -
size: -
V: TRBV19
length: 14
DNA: TGTGCCAGCAAAGGGGGGGTCACTAATGAAAAACTGTTTTTT
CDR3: CASKGGVTNEKLFF

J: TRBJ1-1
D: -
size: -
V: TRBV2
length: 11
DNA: TGTGCCGCTAAGCGGGGCGCTGAAGCTTTCTTT
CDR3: CAAKRGAEAFF

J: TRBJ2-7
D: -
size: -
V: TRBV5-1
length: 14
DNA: TGCGCCAGCAGCTTGGAGTATCACTCCTACGAGCAGTACTTC
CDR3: CASSLEYHSYEQYF